The 20 T cell receptor beta chains in this list originate from one sample, sequenced in a study of T-cell memory formation after mild COVID-19. From the 5' RACE reads, TCRdb called clonotypes with MiXCR, one entry per CDR3 protein. The sample shows approximately 300,000 distinct CDR3 sequences, approximately 19% of them seen only once. Sequencing was performed on PBMCs or a T cell subset sorted from them (not recorded which). These receptors all stem from a man in his late teens or twenties who had mild COVID-19 (a few samples of this study predate the infection). Cell type and time point are not known.

The chain couples TRBV18 to TRBJ1-1; D perhaps matches TRBD1 (5 bases). V was trimmed by 3 bases and J by 5 bases, leaving 22 bases between them. The CDR3 has 17 residues. The V gene's germline CDR1 is KGHSH and CDR2 LQKENI. The CDR3 spells CASSPPSQGGWSTEAFF. CDR3 nucleotide sequence: TGTGCCAGCTCACCTCCAAGTCAGGGAGGATGGAGTACTGAAGCTTTCTTT.

This clonotype was observed a handful of times. The rearrangement joins TRBV5-6 to TRBJ2-5, with D hard to call. The length of the CDR3 is 11 residues. The V gene lost 4 bases and the J gene lost 5 bases, with 6 bases spanning the gap. Germline loops: CDR1 SGHDT, CDR2 YYEEEE. CDR3: CASSRWETQYF. The CDR3 nucleotides read TGTGCCAGCAGCAGGTGGGAGACCCAGTACTTC.

This clonotype turned up a few times. The V and J genes are TRBV20-1 and TRBJ2-5; 7 bases line up with TRBD2. Germline CDR1 DFQATT, CDR2 SNEGSKA (reference sequence). The CDR3 length is 12 residues. After removal of 3 bases from V and 2 bases from J, the junction contained 0 bases not matched to a gene. The CDR3 here is CSASGGQETQYF. The CDR3 DNA is TGCAGTGCTAGCGGGGGGCAAGAGACCCAGTACTTC.

The V gene is TRBV28, the J gene TRBJ2-7; the match to TRBD2 covers 8 bases. After removal of 3 bases from V and 6 bases from J, the junction contained 4 bases not matched to a gene. The CDR3 has 13 amino acids. Germline V gene sequence: CDR1 MDHEN, CDR2 SYDVKM. The CDR3 sequence is CASSFRSGGEQYF. CDR3 coding DNA: TGTGCCAGCAGTTTTCGGAGCGGGGGCGAGCAGTACTTC.

The sample holds a few counts of this clonotype. The chain recombines TRBV6-5 with TRBJ1-1; possible D gene TRBD1, 5 bases. This CDR3 contains 16 residues. From germline, CDR1 is MNHEY and CDR2 SVGAGI. Trimming removed 0 bases from V and 2 bases from J, with 13 bases in between. The CDR3 sequence is CASSYSFWGSNTEAFF. In nucleotides, the CDR3 is TGTGCCAGCAGTTACTCGTTCTGGGGCTCTAACACTGAAGCTTTCTTT.

The chain is built from TRBV12-3 or TRBV12-4 and TRBJ1-1; tentatively, D is TRBD1 (6 bases). V was trimmed by 6 bases and J by 5 bases, leaving 16 bases between them. This CDR3 contains 14 residues. The CDR3 DNA reads TGTGCCAGCAGCCCCGTATGGGGGCAGACTGAAGCTTTCTTT. It encodes CASSPVWGQTEAFF.

The DNA of the CDR3 is TGCAGTGCTAGACAACAGGGGGCACGGGAATATGGCTACACCTTC. Amino acid sequence: CSARQQGAREYGYTF. The rearrangement links TRBV20-1 to TRBJ1-2; 9 nucleotides match TRBD1. Trimming at V came to 2 bases and at J to 5 bases, leaving 9 bases not matched to a gene. This CDR3 spans 15 amino acids. Germline CDR1 reads DFQATT; CDR2 reads SNEGSKA (reference sequence).

This clonotype was seen only a few times. V usage is TRBV6-5 and J usage is TRBJ1-1; 9 positions agree with TRBD1. V shed 9 bases, J shed 7 bases, and the junction held 15 bases outside the gene matches. This CDR3 comprises 15 residues. Germline V gives CDR1 MNHEY, CDR2 SVGAGI. CDR3 in amino acids: CARTRDREGGIEAFF. The CDR3 DNA follows: TGTGCCAGGACCCGGGACAGGGAGGGTGGTATTGAAGCTTTCTTT.

This sequence joins TRBV4-1 and TRBJ2-1; D is perhaps TRBD2 (6 bases). Per the germline V gene, CDR1 is MGHRA and CDR2 is YSYEKL. V lost 2 bases and J lost 4, with 12 bases in between. This CDR3 spans 15 amino acids. The chain's CDR3 is CASSQSAGSYNEQFF. CDR3 DNA: TGCGCCAGCAGCCAATCGGCGGGGAGTTACAATGAGCAGTTCTTC.

This clonotype has just a few counts. V is TRBV11-2 and J is TRBJ2-2; D tentatively reads TRBD1 or TRBD2 (6 bases each). The V gene lost 5 bases and the J gene lost 14 bases, with 18 bases spanning the gap. The V gene's germline CDR1 is SGHAT and CDR2 FQNNGV. This CDR3 contains 13 residues. This CDR3 reads CASSPGGSWVLFF. CDR3 nucleotides: TGTGCCAGCAGCCCCGGGGGCTCTTGGGTTCTGTTTTTT.

This chain uses TRBV5-1 with TRBJ2-5; 7 bases are shared with TRBD2. Per germline, CDR1 SGHRS and CDR2 YFSETQ. V lost 7 bases and J lost 3; bases outside the gene matches: 0. The CDR3 is 11 residues long. The CDR3 is CASGGEETQYF. CDR3 DNA sequence: TGCGCCAGCGGGGGGGAAGAGACCCAGTACTTC.

The chain couples TRBV19 to TRBJ1-4, with a tentative D call TRBD1 (5 bases). Trimming removed 5 bases from V and 8 bases from J, with 12 bases in between. Germline V CDR1 and CDR2: LNHDA, SQIVND (reference sequence). The CDR3 has 13 residues. CDR3 in amino acids: CASSFRVGEKLFF. CDR3 nucleotides: TGTGCCAGTAGTTTCAGGGTGGGCGAAAAACTGTTTTTT.

The gene calls are TRBV7-9 and TRBJ1-4; a weak D match, TRBD1 (6 bases). With 5 bases removed from V and 8 bases from J, the gap between germline ends came to 15 bases. The CDR3 totals 14 residues. Germline CDR1 and CDR2: SEHNR and FQNEAQ (reference sequence). This chain's CDR3 is CASSIQGGGEKLFF. As DNA, the CDR3 is TGTGCCAGCAGCATACAGGGAGGAGGGGAAAAACTGTTTTTT.

The chain has TRBV7-2 and TRBJ2-3; 9 positions agree with TRBD1. There are 15 residues in the CDR3. CDR1 and CDR2 from the germline V gene are SGHTA and FQGNSA. The J segment lost 8 bases and the V segment lost 1 base, leaving 7 bases of the junction unmatched. Written as DNA, the CDR3 is TGTGCCAGCAGCTTAGACAGGGGGCTTTTTGGTACGCAGTATTTT. It translates to CASSLDRGLFGTQYF.

The sample holds a few counts of this clonotype. The gene calls are TRBV19 and TRBJ1-1; TRBD1 agrees at 10 bases. The germline V gene encodes CDR1 LNHDA and CDR2 SQIVND (reference sequence). This CDR3 contains 15 residues. The ends lost 4 bases at V and 6 bases at J; junction bases unmatched: 8. The CDR3 region is CASSTTGTGDSEAFF. In DNA form, the CDR3 reads TGTGCCAGTAGTACGACCGGGACAGGGGACTCTGAAGCTTTCTTT. The full variable domain, rest sourced from reference TRBV19 and TRBJ1-1, is DGGITQSPKYLFRKEGQNVTLSCEQNLNHDAMYWYRQDPGQGLRLIYYSQIVNDFQKGDIAEGYSVSREKKESFPLTVTSAQKNPTAFYLCASSTTGTGDSEAFFGQGTRLTVV.

This clonotype was observed a handful of times. The V call is TRBV4-3, the J call TRBJ2-2; D possibly uses TRBD1 or TRBD2 (5 bases each). Trimming left V 1 base short and J 4 bases short, with 10 bases between. The CDR3 runs 15 residues. From germline, CDR1 is LGHNA and CDR2 YSLEER. This chain's CDR3 is CASSQGGLGTGELFF. Written as DNA, the CDR3 is TGCGCCAGCAGCCAAGGGGGGTTGGGCACCGGGGAGCTGTTTTTT.

V is TRBV6-5 and J is TRBJ2-5, with TRBD2 matching over 8 bases. V lost 7 bases and J lost 4; bases outside the gene matches: 8. The CDR3 spans 14 residues. CDR1 MNHEY and CDR2 SVGAGI come from the germline V gene. The CDR3 region has the DNA TGTGCCAGCAAATTAGCGGGGCCGGGAGAGACCCAGTACTTC. This encodes CASKLAGPGETQYF.

V is TRBV11-2 and J is TRBJ2-7; D perhaps matches TRBD2 (6 bases). V was pared by 2 bases and J by 5 bases, with 13 bases between. Germline CDR1 is SGHAT and CDR2 is FQNNGV. The CDR3 spans 14 residues. The CDR3 sequence: CASSLSGGSNEQYF. DNA of the CDR3: TGTGCCAGCAGCTTATCTGGGGGGTCTAACGAGCAGTACTTC.

The gene calls are TRBV24-1 and TRBJ2-2, with D possibly matching TRBD1 (5 bases). CDR1 is KGHDR and CDR2 is SFDVKD in the germline V gene. The CDR3 totals 16 residues. Trimming pared 1 base from V and 1 base from J, leaving 9 bases between. This chain's CDR3 is CATSDLGRENTGELFF. CDR3 DNA sequence: TGTGCCACCAGTGATTTAGGCAGGGAGAACACCGGGGAGCTGTTTTTT.

V is TRBV5-4 and J is TRBJ2-3, with D maybe TRBD1 (6 bases). CDR3 size: 13 residues. Germline values: CDR1 SGHNT, CDR2 YYREEE (reference sequence). V gave up 0 bases and J gave up 5 bases, with 7 bases separating them. The CDR3 DNA is TGTGCCAGCAGCTTGGTCAGGGGAGATACGCAGTATTTT. Its protein is CASSLVRGDTQYF.